The clone carrying this T cell receptor beta chain was seen just once. This record comes from a study of cytomegalovirus exposure and HLA in healthy donors. Germline V gives CDR1 LNHDA, CDR2 SQIVND (reference sequence). The CDR3 runs to 13 residues. With 3 bases removed from V and 5 bases from J, the gap between germline ends came to 8 bases. Clones were sequenced by immunoSEQ multiplex PCR, and TCRdb holds only the in-frame ones, with some missing. This sample has approximately 280,000 clones, with around 87% found just once. The rearrangement uses TRBV19 and TRBJ1-5; D gene uncertain. The receptor comes from a young woman in good health and CMV-seronegative. The material sequenced was PBMCs. The CDR3 sequence: CASSIASDQPQHF. DNA for the CDR3: TGTGCCAGTAGTATTGCGAGCGATCAGCCCCAGCATTTT. The full variable domain, rest sourced from reference TRBV19 and TRBJ1-5, is DGGITQSPKYLFRKEGQNVTLSCEQNLNHDAMYWYRQDPGQGLRLIYYSQIVNDFQKGDIAEGYSVSREKKESFPLTVTSAQKNPTAFYLCASSIASDQPQHFGDGTRLSIL.